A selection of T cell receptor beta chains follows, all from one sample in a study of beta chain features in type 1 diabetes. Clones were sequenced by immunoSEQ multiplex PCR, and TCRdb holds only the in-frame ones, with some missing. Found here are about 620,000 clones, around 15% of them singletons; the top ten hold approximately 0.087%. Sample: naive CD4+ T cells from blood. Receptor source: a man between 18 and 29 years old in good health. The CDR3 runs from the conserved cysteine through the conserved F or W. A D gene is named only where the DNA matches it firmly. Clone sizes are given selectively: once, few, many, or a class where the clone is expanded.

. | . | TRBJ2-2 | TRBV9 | CASSLGSSTGELFF | TGTGCCAGCAGCCTGGGGAGTAGCACCGGGGAGCTGTTTTTT
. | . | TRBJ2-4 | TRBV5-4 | CASSLGRGGRGAKNIQYF | TGTGCCAGCAGCTTGGGCAGGGGAGGAAGAGGAGCCAAAAACATTCAGTACTTC
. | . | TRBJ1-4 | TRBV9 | CASSVFDQGVAGGEKLFF | TGTGCCAGCAGCGTTTTTGACCAAGGAGTTGCCGGTGGCGAAAAACTGTTTTTT
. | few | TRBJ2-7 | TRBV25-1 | CASSATGKEQYF | TGTGCCAGCAGTGCTACAGGGAAGGAGCAGTACTTC
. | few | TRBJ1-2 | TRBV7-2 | CASSLEGRNYGYTF | TGTGCCAGCAGCTTAGAGGGCAGGAACTATGGCTACACCTTC
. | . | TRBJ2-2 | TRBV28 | CASTGNFRVRLFF | TGTGCCAGTACAGGGAACTTCCGGGTCCGGCTGTTTTTT
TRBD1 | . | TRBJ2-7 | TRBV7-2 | CASSARDRPHEQYF | TGTGCCAGCAGCGCCAGGGACAGGCCTCACGAGCAGTACTTC
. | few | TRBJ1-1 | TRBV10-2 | CASRTTENTEAFF | TGCGCCAGCAGGACGACAGAGAACACTGAAGCTTTCTTT
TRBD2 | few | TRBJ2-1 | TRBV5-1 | CASSPGLAQNNEQFF | TGCGCCAGCAGCCCGGGACTAGCGCAGAACAATGAGCAGTTCTTC
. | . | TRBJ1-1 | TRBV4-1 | CASSQAGMGTEAFF | TGCGCCAGCAGCCAGGCAGGGATGGGCACTGAAGCTTTCTTT
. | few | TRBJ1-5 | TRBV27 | CASSLPGWGQPQHF | TGTGCCAGCAGTTTACCCGGTTGGGGCCAGCCCCAGCATTTT
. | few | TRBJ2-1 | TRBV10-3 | CATLRGNEQFF | TGTGCCACCCTTAGGGGCAATGAGCAGTTCTTC
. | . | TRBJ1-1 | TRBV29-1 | CSVKPGTHVEFF | TGCAGCGTAAAACCGGGGACACACGTTGAATTCTTT
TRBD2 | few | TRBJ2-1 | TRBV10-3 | CAISERVAGVNEQFF | TGTGCCATCAGTGAAAGGGTAGCGGGAGTTAATGAGCAGTTCTTC
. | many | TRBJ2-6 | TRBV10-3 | CAIRQLAGANVLTF | TGTGCCATCAGACAGCTTGCCGGGGCCAACGTCCTGACTTTC
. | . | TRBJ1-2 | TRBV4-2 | CASSQPGAEGYTF | TGTGCCAGCAGCCAGCCCGGGGCGGAGGGCTACACCTTC
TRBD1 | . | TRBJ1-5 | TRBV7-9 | CASSSGQSNQPQHF | TGTGCCAGCAGCTCGGGACAGAGCAATCAGCCCCAGCATTTT
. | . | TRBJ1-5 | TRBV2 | CASSGPGRSNQPQHF | TGTGCCAGCAGTGGTCCGGGCAGAAGCAATCAGCCCCAGCATTTT
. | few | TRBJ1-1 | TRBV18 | CASSPATTRTTEAFF | TGTGCCAGCTCACCGGCGACAACCCGAACGACTGAAGCTTTCTTT
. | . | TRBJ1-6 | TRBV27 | CASSLVQNSPLHF | TGTGCCAGCAGTTTAGTCCAGAATTCACCCCTCCACTTT
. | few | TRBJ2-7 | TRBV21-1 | CASNNRGGLGQYF | TGTGCCAGCAACAACCGCGGGGGGTTGGGGCAGTACTTC
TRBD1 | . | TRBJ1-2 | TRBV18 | CASSPTGEEYYGYTF | TGTGCCAGCTCGCCGACAGGGGAGGAATACTATGGCTACACCTTC
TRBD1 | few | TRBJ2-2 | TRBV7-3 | CASSRGTVNTGELFF | TGTGCCAGCAGCCGAGGGACAGTTAACACCGGGGAGCTGTTTTTT
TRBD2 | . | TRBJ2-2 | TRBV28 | CASRPGGGLRELFF | TGTGCCAGCAGGCCCGGGGGGGGCCTCCGGGAGCTGTTTTTT
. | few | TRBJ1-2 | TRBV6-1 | CASRESGDYGYTF | TGTGCCAGCAGGGAATCAGGGGACTATGGCTACACCTTC
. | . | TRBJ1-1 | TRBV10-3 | CAIGGGNDAEAFF | TGTGCCATCGGCGGGGGGAACGACGCTGAAGCTTTCTTT
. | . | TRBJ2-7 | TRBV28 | CASSFPPGLYEQYF | TGTGCCAGCAGTTTTCCTCCGGGGCTCTACGAGCAGTACTTC
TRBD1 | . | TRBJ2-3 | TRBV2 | CASRGTGVVDTQYF | TGTGCCAGCAGAGGGACAGGGGTGGTAGATACGCAGTATTTT
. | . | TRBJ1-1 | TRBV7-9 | CASSSFRGLNTEAFF | TGTGCCAGCAGTTCTTTCCGGGGACTAAACACTGAAGCTTTCTTT
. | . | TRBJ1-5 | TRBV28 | CASSPPNQPQHF | TGTGCCAGCAGTCCCCCCAATCAGCCCCAGCATTTT
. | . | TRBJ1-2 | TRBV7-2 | CASSVDGANYGYTF | TGTGCCAGCAGCGTGGACGGAGCTAACTATGGCTACACCTTC
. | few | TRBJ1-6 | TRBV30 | CAWSWGRQALGPLHF | TGTGCCTGGAGCTGGGGCCGACAGGCCCTCGGACCCCTCCACTTT
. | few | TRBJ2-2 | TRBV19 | CASRVAGLGGELFF | TGTGCCAGTCGCGTAGCAGGGTTAGGCGGGGAGCTGTTTTTT
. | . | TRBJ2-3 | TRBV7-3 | CASSLRASGTDTQYF | TGTGCCAGCAGCCTCAGGGCCTCGGGCACAGATACGCAGTATTTT
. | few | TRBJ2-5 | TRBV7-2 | CASSLGAGLQETQYF | TGTGCCAGCAGCCTTGGGGCAGGACTCCAAGAGACCCAGTACTTC
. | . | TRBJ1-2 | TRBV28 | CASGDLLQGNGGYTF | TGTGCCAGCGGAGACTTATTGCAGGGTAATGGAGGCTACACCTTC
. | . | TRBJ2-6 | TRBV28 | CASFTGTSGANVLTF | TGTGCCAGCTTTACAGGGACCTCTGGGGCCAACGTCCTGACTTTC
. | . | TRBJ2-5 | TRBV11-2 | CASSLGGTWYQETQYF | TGTGCCAGCAGCTTAGGTGGGACATGGTACCAAGAGACCCAGTACTTC
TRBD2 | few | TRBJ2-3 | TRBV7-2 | CASSLRAGRTDTQYF | TGTGCCAGCAGCTTGCGGGCCGGGAGGACAGATACGCAGTATTTT
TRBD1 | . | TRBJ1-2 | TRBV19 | CASGPRDRAYGYTF | TGTGCCAGTGGACCTCGGGACAGAGCCTATGGCTACACCTTC
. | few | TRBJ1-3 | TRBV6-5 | CASRVGNTIYF | TGTGCCAGCAGGGTTGGAAACACCATATATTTT
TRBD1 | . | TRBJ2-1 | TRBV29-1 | CSVTGTGALSGYNEQFF | TGCAGCGTTACCGGGACAGGGGCTCTCTCGGGATACAATGAGCAGTTCTTC
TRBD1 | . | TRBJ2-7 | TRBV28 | CASSLWGQGSYEQYF | TGTGCCAGCAGTTTATGGGGACAGGGGTCCTACGAGCAGTACTTC
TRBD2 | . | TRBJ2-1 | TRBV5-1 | CASERMSGEKSEQFF | TGCGCCAGCGAAAGGATGAGCGGGGAAAAGAGTGAGCAGTTCTTC
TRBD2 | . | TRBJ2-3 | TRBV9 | CASSTRPTRGLAGTTDTQYF | TGTGCCAGCAGCACTCGCCCCACCCGCGGACTAGCGGGGACCACAGATACGCAGTATTTT
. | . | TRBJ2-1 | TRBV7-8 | CASSRWGIVNNEQFF | TGTGCCAGCAGCCGTTGGGGGATCGTCAACAATGAGCAGTTCTTC
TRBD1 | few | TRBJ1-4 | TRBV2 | CASRRDREGKLFF | TGTGCCAGCCGCCGGGACAGGGAAGGAAAACTGTTTTTT
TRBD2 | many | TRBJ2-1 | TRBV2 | CASSLERLAVYNEQFF | TGTGCCAGCAGCCTTGAACGACTAGCGGTGTACAATGAGCAGTTCTTC
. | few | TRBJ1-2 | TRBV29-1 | CSVGQGENYGYTF | TGCAGCGTTGGGCAGGGAGAAAACTATGGCTACACCTTC
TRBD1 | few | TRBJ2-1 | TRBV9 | CASSVGPGGLNEQFF | TGTGCCAGCAGCGTAGGGCCAGGGGGCTTGAATGAGCAGTTCTTC
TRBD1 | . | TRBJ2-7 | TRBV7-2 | CASSLAGTGSYEQYF | TGTGCCAGCAGCTTAGCGGGGACAGGATCCTACGAGCAGTACTTC
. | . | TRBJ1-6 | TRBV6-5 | CASSSRGRGNSPLHF | TGTGCCAGCAGTTCGCGGGGTAGGGGTAATTCACCCCTCCACTTT